Below, 32 T cell receptor beta chains from the same sample are listed, as sequenced in a study of blood T cell repertoires in COVID-19. Produced via immunoSEQ multiplex PCR; TCRdb's table is partial and in-frame only. Of around 70,000 clones detected, about 86% appear once; the ten largest clones hold approximately 4.2%. Material: peripheral blood. These receptors all come from a man over 45 with acute or convalescent COVID-19.

This chain joins TRBV11-3 and TRBJ2-1, with a weak D call TRBD2 (6 bases). Germline V gene lookup returns CDR1 SGHNT and CDR2 YENEEA. V was pared by 6 bases and J by 4 bases, with 16 bases between. The CDR3 loop spans 15 amino acids. CDR3 region: CASSRAASAYNEQFF. CDR3 coding DNA: TGTGCCAGCAGTCGCGCGGCTAGCGCTTACAATGAGCAGTTCTTC.

This clone was seen more than once but under ten times. The chain has TRBV11-3 and TRBJ2-7, with D perhaps TRBD1 (6 bases). The CDR3 is made up of 17 amino acids. Trimming cost V 6 bases and J 0 bases, with 21 bases left between them. Germline V gene data show CDR1 as SGHNT and CDR2 as YENEEA. In DNA, the CDR3 is TGTGCCAGCAGACAAAATCAGGTTACAGGGAACTCCTACGAGCAGTACTTC. Residues: CASRQNQVTGNSYEQYF.

This rearrangement joins TRBV19 to TRBJ1-5; the match to TRBD1 covers 8 bases. The ends lost 3 bases at V and 7 bases at J; junction bases unmatched: 8. The CDR3 has 15 residues. Germline-derived CDR1 and CDR2 are LNHDA and SQIVND (reference sequence). The chain's CDR3 is CASSITQGAGQPQHF. The DNA for the CDR3 is TGTGCCAGTAGTATTACGCAGGGGGCCGGCCAGCCCCAGCATTTT.

CDR3 nucleotide sequence: TGTGCCAGCAGTCTCCCCGACAGGGTTGAAGCTTTCTTT. It translates to CASSLPDRVEAFF. The V and J genes are TRBV27 and TRBJ1-1; 7 bases line up with TRBD1. The V and J ends lost 5 bases and 7 bases, in that order; junction bases with no gene match: 7. CDR1 and CDR2 from the germline V gene are MNHEY and SMNVEV (reference sequence). This CDR3 has 13 residues.

V gene TRBV6-5 combines with J gene TRBJ2-2, with TRBD2 matching 7 bases. The CDR3 consists of 15 residues. Trimming took 2 bases from V and 4 from J; bases not matched to a gene: 4. The germline V gene has CDR1 MNHEY and CDR2 SVGAGI. The DNA for the CDR3 is TGTGCCAGCAGTTACCCCGGCGGGGGCACCGGGGAGCTGTTTTTT. Translated, it gives CASSYPGGGTGELFF.

In this sample, this clone turned up once. V usage is TRBV5-6 and J usage is TRBJ1-5; TRBD1 aligns across 9 bases. CDR1 SGHDT and CDR2 YYEEEE come from the germline V gene. V was pared by 4 bases and J by 5 bases, with 10 bases of the junction left unmatched. The CDR3 extends over 16 amino acids. The CDR3 protein is CASSGGTGLKDQPQHF. The CDR3 region has the DNA TGTGCCAGCAGCGGGGGGACAGGGCTAAAAGATCAGCCCCAGCATTTT. Full variable domain (missing parts from reference TRBV5-6 and TRBJ1-5): DAGVTQSPTHLIKTRGQQVTLRCSPKSGHDTVSWYQQALGQGPQFIFQYYEEEERQRGNFPDRFSGHQFPNYSSELNVNALLLGDSALYLCASSGGTGLKDQPQHFGDGTRLSIL.

V usage is TRBV30 and J usage is TRBJ1-5; D is undetermined. The CDR3 totals 13 residues. Germline V gives CDR1 GTSNPN, CDR2 SVGIG (reference sequence). The ends were cut back, 6 bases at V and 1 base at J, with 10 bases in the middle. CDR3 protein: CACSRGSNQPQHF. The CDR3 DNA reads as TGTGCCTGCAGTCGGGGAAGCAATCAGCCCCAGCATTTT.

This chain joins TRBV5-5 and TRBJ2-1, with 9 bases matching TRBD2. There are 15 residues in the CDR3. In germline, CDR1 is SGHKS, CDR2 YYEKEE (reference sequence). V lost 1 base, J lost 9 bases, and 8 bases stayed unmatched. The CDR3 bases are TGTGCCAGCAGCTTGATGGGCGGGAGGGCCCCTGAGCAGTTCTTC. It specifies CASSLMGGRAPEQFF.

This rearrangement joins TRBV27 to TRBJ2-1; 7 nucleotides agree with TRBD1. The CDR3 spans 16 residues. Losses at the gene ends were 5 bases for V and 8 bases for J; bases not matched to a gene: 15. Germline V gene lookup returns CDR1 MNHEY and CDR2 SMNVEV (reference sequence). The CDR3 DNA reads TGTGCCAGCAGTCCGTCGGACCTAGGGGGCCGCTATGAGCAGTTCTTC. It codes for CASSPSDLGGRYEQFF.

This clone was counted a single time. This CDR3 is CASESVVEAFF. For the CDR3, the DNA is TGTGCCAGCGAGTCGGTGGTTGAAGCTTTCTTT. This rearrangement joins TRBV6-5 to TRBJ1-1; the D is unclear. CDR1 and CDR2 from the germline V gene are MNHEY and SVGAGI. The CDR3 has 11 amino acids. V shed 8 bases and J shed 7 bases, with 11 bases lying between them.

The chain couples TRBV3-1 (or the pseudogene TRBV3-2) to TRBJ1-1, with a possible D match to TRBD1 (6 bases). Germline V gene sequence: CDR1 LGHDT, CDR2 YNNKEL (reference sequence). The V gene lost 1 base and the J gene lost 1 base, with 13 bases spanning the gap. This CDR3 is 16 amino acids long. The CDR3 region is CASSQGGGWRNTEAFF. The DNA for the CDR3 is TGTGCCAGCAGCCAAGGGGGGGGCTGGAGGAACACTGAAGCTTTCTTT.

The CDR3 loop is CASSQARGEFADTQYF. CDR3 sequence (DNA): TGTGCCAGCAGCCAAGCCAGGGGGGAGTTTGCAGATACGCAGTATTTT. The chain combines TRBV4-2 with TRBJ2-3, with a weak D call TRBD1 (7 bases). V dropped 1 base and J dropped 4 bases, with 15 bases sitting between them. The germline V gene encodes CDR1 LGHNA and CDR2 YNFKEQ. This CDR3 region has 16 residues.

This clone was observed a single time. The chain uses TRBV5-6 and TRBJ2-7, with 8 bases identical to TRBD1. This CDR3 has 15 residues. Trimming removed 4 bases from V and 0 bases from J; junction bases left unmatched: 6. Germline CDR1 is SGHDT and CDR2 is YYEEEE. CDR3 nucleotide sequence: TGTGCCAGCAGCCTACGGGACAGGAGCTCCTACGAGCAGTACTTC. Translated, it gives CASSLRDRSSYEQYF.

V gene TRBV18 combines with J gene TRBJ1-5; tentatively, D is TRBD1 (5 bases). V lost 6 bases and J lost 5, with 14 bases in between. Germline V gives CDR1 KGHSH, CDR2 LQKENI. The CDR3 sequence is 14 residues long. The CDR3 sequence: CASSPQGADQPQHF. The CDR3 DNA reads TGTGCCAGCTCCCCTCAGGGTGCCGATCAGCCCCAGCATTTT.

The chain has TRBV6-5 and TRBJ2-2; the D is unclear. The CDR3 is made up of 14 amino acids. With 4 bases removed from V and 4 bases from J, the gap between germline ends came to 10 bases. CDR1 and CDR2 from the germline V gene are MNHEY and SVGAGI. The CDR3, as DNA: TGTGCCAGCAGTTTAACCCGGAGCACCGGGGAGCTGTTTTTT. It specifies CASSLTRSTGELFF.

The chain has TRBV9 and TRBJ1-2; unclear D gene. Germline V gene sequence: CDR1 SGDLS, CDR2 YYNGEE. The CDR3 runs to 13 residues. Trimming shortened V by 0 bases and J by 5 bases, and 8 bases separated the two germline ends. The CDR3 DNA reads TGTGCCAGCAGCGTAGGAGGGTTATATGGCTACACCTTC. Translated, it gives CASSVGGLYGYTF.

This chain joins TRBV6-5 and TRBJ1-5, with a weak D call TRBD1 (5 bases). The CDR3 extends over 14 amino acids. The ends were cut back, 5 bases at V and 3 bases at J, with 11 bases in the middle. Germline loops: CDR1 MNHEY, CDR2 SVGAGI. The CDR3 bases are TGTGCCAGCAGTACTTCAGGGTTCAATCAGCCCCAGCATTTT. This translates into CASSTSGFNQPQHF.

The genes are TRBV4-1 and TRBJ2-7; 10 bases agree with TRBD1. The CDR3 is 17 residues long. Per germline, CDR1 MGHRA and CDR2 YSYEKL. Trimming cost V 0 bases and J 0 bases; bases outside gene matches: 5. CDR3 in amino acids: CASSQDDRDRGSYEQYF. CDR3 nucleotides: TGCGCCAGCAGCCAAGATGATCGGGACAGGGGCTCCTACGAGCAGTACTTC.

The V call is TRBV5-1, the J call TRBJ2-1; D is perhaps TRBD1 (6 bases). V lost 0 bases, J lost 6 bases, and 16 bases lay in between. The CDR3 has 16 residues. Germline CDR1 SGHRS, CDR2 YFSETQ. The CDR3 DNA sequence: TGCGCCAGCAGCTTGGTGGTCAGGGGTGGAGGCAATGAGCAGTTCTTC. This translates into CASSLVVRGGGNEQFF.

This clone was recorded only once. The chain combines TRBV9 with TRBJ2-1, with 10 bases fitting TRBD2. In germline, CDR1 is SGDLS, CDR2 YYNGEE. This CDR3 has 16 amino acids. V lost 3 bases and J lost 10; bases outside the gene matches: 13. The CDR3 nucleotides read TGTGCCAGCAGCGCCCTTAGCGGGGGGTCAACGAGGGAGCAGTTCTTC. Encoded protein: CASSALSGGSTREQFF.

This chain joins TRBV7-8 and TRBJ2-4; possibly TRBD1 for D (6 bases). V lost 5 bases and J lost 5, with 16 bases in between. The CDR3 contains 15 residues. CDR1 and CDR2 from the germline V gene are SGHVS and FQNEAQ. The CDR3 loop reads CASSVNRDTENIQYF. Here the CDR3 DNA reads TGTGCCAGCAGCGTAAACCGGGACACTGAAAACATTCAGTACTTC.

The chain combines TRBV19 with TRBJ1-1, with TRBD1 identical over 10 bases. The CDR3 covers 14 residues. The germline V gene encodes CDR1 LNHDA and CDR2 SQIVND (reference sequence). The trim removed 5 bases at V and 4 bases at J, leaving 4 bases unmatched. CDR3 DNA: TGTGCCAGTAGTGCCGGACAGGGGGTCACTGAAGCTTTCTTT. It specifies CASSAGQGVTEAFF.

The rearrangement links TRBV5-4 to TRBJ2-3, with D perhaps TRBD1 (6 bases). V gave up 1 base and J gave up 9 bases, with 12 bases separating them. CDR1 and CDR2 from the germline V gene are SGHNT and YYREEE (reference sequence). This CDR3 is built from 13 residues. The CDR3 here is CASSLPVGGTQYF. CDR3 DNA sequence: TGTGCCAGCAGCTTGCCCGTAGGGGGAACGCAGTATTTT.

The J gene is TRBJ1-6, the V gene TRBV27; the D gene is possibly TRBD1 (6 bases). The germline V gene has CDR1 MNHEY and CDR2 SMNVEV (reference sequence). V was trimmed by 2 bases and J by 6 bases, leaving 11 bases between them. The CDR3 has 15 residues. The CDR3 loop reads CASSLVGRGNSPLHF. The CDR3 DNA reads as TGTGCCAGCAGTTTAGTAGGCAGGGGTAATTCACCCCTCCACTTT.

V gene TRBV14 combines with J gene TRBJ2-3, with D possibly being TRBD2 (5 bases). Trimming took 1 base from V and 5 from J, leaving 7 bases between them. The CDR3 has 13 residues. Looked up from germline, CDR1 is SGHDN and CDR2 is FVKESK. For the CDR3, the DNA is TGTGCCAGCAGCCAAGGCAGCGGAGATACGCAGTATTTT. It encodes CASSQGSGDTQYF.

The chain recombines TRBV28 with TRBJ2-5; D is possibly TRBD1 (6 bases). The CDR3 loop spans 16 amino acids. Germline lookup yields CDR1 MDHEN and CDR2 SYDVKM. Trimming removed 2 bases from V and 5 bases from J, with 18 bases in between. CDR3 in DNA: TGTGCCAGCAGTTTAAGTGCTCGACAGGTTGGGGAGACCCAGTACTTC. This sequence encodes CASSLSARQVGETQYF.

The CDR3 is CATSDRDRGTEAFF. The CDR3 DNA is TGTGCCACCAGTGATCGGGACAGGGGCACTGAAGCTTTCTTT. This rearrangement joins TRBV24-1 to TRBJ1-1; TRBD1 agrees at 10 bases. The germline V gene has CDR1 KGHDR and CDR2 SFDVKD. V lost 3 bases, J lost 4 bases, and 1 base stayed unmatched. The CDR3 runs to 14 residues.

The chain combines TRBV4-1 with TRBJ2-7, with D tentatively TRBD1 (5 bases). Trimming removed 0 bases from V and 4 bases from J, with 7 bases in between. This CDR3 is 13 amino acids long. CDR1 is MGHRA, CDR2 YSYEKL, per germline. The CDR3 protein is CASSQDRGYEQYF. The CDR3 region has the DNA TGCGCCAGCAGCCAAGATAGGGGATACGAGCAGTACTTC.

The chain uses TRBV11-2 and TRBJ2-1; D is perhaps TRBD1 (5 bases). This CDR3 contains 12 residues. CDR1 and CDR2 (germline): SGHAT, FQNNGV. Trimming shortened V by 4 bases and J by 13 bases, and 14 bases separated the two germline ends. CDR3 protein: CASSSNRRKQFF. The CDR3 coding sequence is TGTGCCAGCAGCTCAAACAGGAGAAAACAGTTCTTC.

The CDR3 DNA sequence: TGTGCCAGCACCCTAGGGACAGTTTTGGAGACCCAGTACTTC. Its protein is CASTLGTVLETQYF. V usage is TRBV3-1 (or the pseudogene TRBV3-2) and J usage is TRBJ2-5; 7 nucleotides line up with TRBD1. The J segment lost 5 bases and the V segment lost 7 bases, leaving 10 bases of the junction unmatched. Per the germline V gene, CDR1 is LGHDT and CDR2 is YNNKEL (reference sequence). The CDR3 loop spans 14 amino acids.

The V gene is TRBV9, the J gene TRBJ2-7; TRBD1 matches at 8 bases. Germline V gene lookup returns CDR1 SGDLS and CDR2 YYNGEE. The ends lost 4 bases at V and 2 bases at J; junction bases unmatched: 5. The CDR3 spans 14 residues. The CDR3 is CASSSGQGAYEQYF. CDR3 DNA sequence: TGTGCCAGCAGCTCTGGACAGGGCGCCTACGAGCAGTACTTC.

The chain carries TRBV14 and TRBJ2-3, with TRBD1 as a possible D gene (6 bases). V lost 1 base, J lost 4 bases, and 9 bases lay in between. This CDR3 is built from 14 residues. Per germline, CDR1 SGHDN and CDR2 FVKESK. This chain's CDR3 is CASSQGQGPDTQYF. CDR3 bases: TGTGCCAGCAGCCAAGGGCAGGGGCCAGATACGCAGTATTTT.